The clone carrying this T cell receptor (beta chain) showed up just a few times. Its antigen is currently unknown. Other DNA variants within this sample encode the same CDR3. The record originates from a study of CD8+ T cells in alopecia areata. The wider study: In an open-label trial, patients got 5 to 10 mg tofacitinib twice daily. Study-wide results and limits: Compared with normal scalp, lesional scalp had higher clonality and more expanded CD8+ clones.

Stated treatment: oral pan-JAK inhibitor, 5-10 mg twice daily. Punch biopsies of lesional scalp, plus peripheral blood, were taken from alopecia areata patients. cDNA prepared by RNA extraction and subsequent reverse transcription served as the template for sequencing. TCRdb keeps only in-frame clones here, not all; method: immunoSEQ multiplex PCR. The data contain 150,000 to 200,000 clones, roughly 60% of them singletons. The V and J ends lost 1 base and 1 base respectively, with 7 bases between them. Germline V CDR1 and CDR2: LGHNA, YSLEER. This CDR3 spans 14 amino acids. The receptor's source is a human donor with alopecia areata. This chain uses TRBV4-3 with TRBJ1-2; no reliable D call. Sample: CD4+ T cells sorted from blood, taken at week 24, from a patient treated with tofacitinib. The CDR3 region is CASSQVGGNYGYTF. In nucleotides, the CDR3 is TGCGCCAGCAGCCAAGTCGGTGGTAACTATGGCTACACCTTC.